The entry that follows covers one T cell receptor beta chain sequence. Its antigen is unknown. These data come from a study of graft-versus-host responses after intestinal transplantation. Study-level information: Transplantation in recipients was multivisceral, liver-intestinal, or isolated intestinal. The whole recipient group had anti-thymocyte globulin induction followed by tacrolimus and steroids for around three years.

Study outcomes and limitations: GvH clones detected in recipient marrow included some appearing first in ileum or blood. Circulating GvH clone levels at their peak were associated with HvG declines (early post-transplant).

Only in-frame clones appear in the TCRdb table, and some are missing; sequencing was by immunoSEQ multiplex PCR. The table has tens of thousands of clones, 85% to 95% seen once; the top ten hold approximately 0.35%. With 5 bases clipped from V and 6 bases from J, the junction kept 10 bases outside the gene matches. In germline, CDR1 is SGHAT, CDR2 FQNNGV. The CDR3 length is 15 residues. The sequence came from a human donor who was the organ donor for an intestinal transplant. The specimen was unstimulated CD4+ T cells sorted from spleen or lymph node cells, collected before transplant. V is TRBV11-2 and J is TRBJ1-1; 9 positions agree with TRBD1. In DNA form, the CDR3 reads TGTGCCAGCAGCGCCCGAGGACAGGGGTTCGCTGAAGCTTTCTTT. This encodes CASSARGQGFAEAFF.